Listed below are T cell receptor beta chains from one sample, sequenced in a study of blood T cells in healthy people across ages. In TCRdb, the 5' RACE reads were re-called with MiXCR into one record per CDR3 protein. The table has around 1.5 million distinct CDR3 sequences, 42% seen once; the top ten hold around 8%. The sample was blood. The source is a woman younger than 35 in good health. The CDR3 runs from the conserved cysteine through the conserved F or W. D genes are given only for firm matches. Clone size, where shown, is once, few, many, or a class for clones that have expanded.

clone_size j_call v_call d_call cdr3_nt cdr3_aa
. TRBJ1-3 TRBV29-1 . TGCAGCGTTGCCGGCCCGGGGAACACCATATATTTT CSVAGPGNTIYF
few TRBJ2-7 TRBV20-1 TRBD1 TGCAGTGTTAAAGGACAGGGAACCTACGAGCAGTACTTC CSVKGQGTYEQYF
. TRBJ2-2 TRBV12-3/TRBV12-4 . TGTGCCAACGGACGTAACACCGGGGAGCTGTTTTTT CANGRNTGELFF
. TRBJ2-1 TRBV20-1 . TGCAGTGCTAGAGATCGGGAGCCGGGCTACAATGAGCAGTTCTTC CSARDREPGYNEQFF
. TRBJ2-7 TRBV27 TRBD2 TGTGCCAGCAGTTTCACCGGACGAGCGGGAGACTACGAGCAGTACTTC CASSFTGRAGDYEQYF
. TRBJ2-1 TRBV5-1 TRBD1 TGCGCCAGCAGCCGCGACAGGGTCGACAATGAGCAGTTCTTC CASSRDRVDNEQFF
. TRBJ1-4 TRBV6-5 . TGTGCCAGCAGTCCCACACACTGGGATGCTAATGAAAAACTGTTTTTT CASSPTHWDANEKLFF
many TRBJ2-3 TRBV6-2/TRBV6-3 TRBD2 TGTGCCAGCAGACCCTTCCGACTAGCTGATCGTGGAGATACGCAGTATTTT CASRPFRLADRGDTQYF
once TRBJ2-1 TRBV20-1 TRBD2 TGCAGTGCTAGCAGAACTAGCGGGAGGGTATGGGGTGAGCAGTTCTTC CSASRTSGRVWGEQFF
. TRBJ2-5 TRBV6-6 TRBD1 TGTGCCAGCAGTGGAACCGGGACAGGGATCAATGAGCAGTACTTC CASSGTGTGINEQYF
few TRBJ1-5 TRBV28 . TGTGCCAGCAGTTTTCGAGGGACCTATAGCAATCAGCCCCAGCATTTT CASSFRGTYSNQPQHF
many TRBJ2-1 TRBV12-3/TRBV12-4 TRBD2 TGTGCCAGCAGTTTAGGGGGACTAGCCTACAATGAGCAGTTCTTC CASSLGGLAYNEQFF